This is a list of T cell receptor beta chains from one sample in a study of long-term antiretroviral therapy in people with HIV. The table came from immunoSEQ multiplex PCR; TCRdb's copy has only in-frame clones and leaves some out. The profile shows tens of thousands of clones, approximately 80% of them singletons. The material sequenced was unsorted PBMCs, taken 3.1 years after starting antiretroviral therapy. The receptors shown here come from a woman between 50 and 59 years old with HIV. Both conserved end residues are trimmed from each CDR3. Fields, in order: V gene, J gene, CDR3 protein.

TRBV10-2	TRBJ1-2	ASSESRDREHT
TRBV10-2	TRBJ2-1	ASSGNEQF
TRBV5-4	TRBJ1-2	ASSLEGAGGYT
TRBV11-3	TRBJ2-1	ASSTGQGAKEQF
TRBV5-6	TRBJ2-3	ASSLGTGASTDTQY
TRBV7-9	TRBJ2-2	ASSFSNTGELF
TRBV9	TRBJ2-3	ASSVALAGGKGTDTQY
TRBV30	TRBJ2-5	AWSVLGGETKRSQETQY
TRBV18	TRBJ1-1	ASSPGGQDEAF
TRBV5-1	TRBJ2-3	ASSFGATVTDTQY
TRBV5-5	TRBJ2-7	ASSFQSYEQY
TRBV18	TRBJ2-1	ASSPKLGAYSYNEQF
TRBV2	TRBJ1-2	ASTGTLGGYT
TRBV7-2	TRBJ2-1	ASSRLAGRDEQF
TRBV21-1	TRBJ1-1	ASSKVGQGATEAF
TRBV6-5	TRBJ2-3	ASARGPSTDTQY
TRBV7-8	TRBJ1-4	ASSPGDTNEKLF
TRBV5-8	TRBJ2-5	ASSSLAGEKETQY